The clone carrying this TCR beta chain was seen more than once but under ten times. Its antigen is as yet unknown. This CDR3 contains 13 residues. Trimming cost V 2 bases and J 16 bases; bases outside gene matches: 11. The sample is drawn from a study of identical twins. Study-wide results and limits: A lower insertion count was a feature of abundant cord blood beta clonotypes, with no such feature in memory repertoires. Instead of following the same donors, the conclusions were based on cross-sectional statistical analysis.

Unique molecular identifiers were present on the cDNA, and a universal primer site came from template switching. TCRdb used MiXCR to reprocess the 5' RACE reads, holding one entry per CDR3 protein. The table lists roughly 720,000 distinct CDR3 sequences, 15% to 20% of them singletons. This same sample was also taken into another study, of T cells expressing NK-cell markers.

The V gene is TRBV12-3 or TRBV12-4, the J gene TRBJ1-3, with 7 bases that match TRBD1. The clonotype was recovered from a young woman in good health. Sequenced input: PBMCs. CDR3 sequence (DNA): TGTGCCAGCAGTTTAAGCTGGACAGGCCTTTGGTATTTT. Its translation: CASSLSWTGLWYF.